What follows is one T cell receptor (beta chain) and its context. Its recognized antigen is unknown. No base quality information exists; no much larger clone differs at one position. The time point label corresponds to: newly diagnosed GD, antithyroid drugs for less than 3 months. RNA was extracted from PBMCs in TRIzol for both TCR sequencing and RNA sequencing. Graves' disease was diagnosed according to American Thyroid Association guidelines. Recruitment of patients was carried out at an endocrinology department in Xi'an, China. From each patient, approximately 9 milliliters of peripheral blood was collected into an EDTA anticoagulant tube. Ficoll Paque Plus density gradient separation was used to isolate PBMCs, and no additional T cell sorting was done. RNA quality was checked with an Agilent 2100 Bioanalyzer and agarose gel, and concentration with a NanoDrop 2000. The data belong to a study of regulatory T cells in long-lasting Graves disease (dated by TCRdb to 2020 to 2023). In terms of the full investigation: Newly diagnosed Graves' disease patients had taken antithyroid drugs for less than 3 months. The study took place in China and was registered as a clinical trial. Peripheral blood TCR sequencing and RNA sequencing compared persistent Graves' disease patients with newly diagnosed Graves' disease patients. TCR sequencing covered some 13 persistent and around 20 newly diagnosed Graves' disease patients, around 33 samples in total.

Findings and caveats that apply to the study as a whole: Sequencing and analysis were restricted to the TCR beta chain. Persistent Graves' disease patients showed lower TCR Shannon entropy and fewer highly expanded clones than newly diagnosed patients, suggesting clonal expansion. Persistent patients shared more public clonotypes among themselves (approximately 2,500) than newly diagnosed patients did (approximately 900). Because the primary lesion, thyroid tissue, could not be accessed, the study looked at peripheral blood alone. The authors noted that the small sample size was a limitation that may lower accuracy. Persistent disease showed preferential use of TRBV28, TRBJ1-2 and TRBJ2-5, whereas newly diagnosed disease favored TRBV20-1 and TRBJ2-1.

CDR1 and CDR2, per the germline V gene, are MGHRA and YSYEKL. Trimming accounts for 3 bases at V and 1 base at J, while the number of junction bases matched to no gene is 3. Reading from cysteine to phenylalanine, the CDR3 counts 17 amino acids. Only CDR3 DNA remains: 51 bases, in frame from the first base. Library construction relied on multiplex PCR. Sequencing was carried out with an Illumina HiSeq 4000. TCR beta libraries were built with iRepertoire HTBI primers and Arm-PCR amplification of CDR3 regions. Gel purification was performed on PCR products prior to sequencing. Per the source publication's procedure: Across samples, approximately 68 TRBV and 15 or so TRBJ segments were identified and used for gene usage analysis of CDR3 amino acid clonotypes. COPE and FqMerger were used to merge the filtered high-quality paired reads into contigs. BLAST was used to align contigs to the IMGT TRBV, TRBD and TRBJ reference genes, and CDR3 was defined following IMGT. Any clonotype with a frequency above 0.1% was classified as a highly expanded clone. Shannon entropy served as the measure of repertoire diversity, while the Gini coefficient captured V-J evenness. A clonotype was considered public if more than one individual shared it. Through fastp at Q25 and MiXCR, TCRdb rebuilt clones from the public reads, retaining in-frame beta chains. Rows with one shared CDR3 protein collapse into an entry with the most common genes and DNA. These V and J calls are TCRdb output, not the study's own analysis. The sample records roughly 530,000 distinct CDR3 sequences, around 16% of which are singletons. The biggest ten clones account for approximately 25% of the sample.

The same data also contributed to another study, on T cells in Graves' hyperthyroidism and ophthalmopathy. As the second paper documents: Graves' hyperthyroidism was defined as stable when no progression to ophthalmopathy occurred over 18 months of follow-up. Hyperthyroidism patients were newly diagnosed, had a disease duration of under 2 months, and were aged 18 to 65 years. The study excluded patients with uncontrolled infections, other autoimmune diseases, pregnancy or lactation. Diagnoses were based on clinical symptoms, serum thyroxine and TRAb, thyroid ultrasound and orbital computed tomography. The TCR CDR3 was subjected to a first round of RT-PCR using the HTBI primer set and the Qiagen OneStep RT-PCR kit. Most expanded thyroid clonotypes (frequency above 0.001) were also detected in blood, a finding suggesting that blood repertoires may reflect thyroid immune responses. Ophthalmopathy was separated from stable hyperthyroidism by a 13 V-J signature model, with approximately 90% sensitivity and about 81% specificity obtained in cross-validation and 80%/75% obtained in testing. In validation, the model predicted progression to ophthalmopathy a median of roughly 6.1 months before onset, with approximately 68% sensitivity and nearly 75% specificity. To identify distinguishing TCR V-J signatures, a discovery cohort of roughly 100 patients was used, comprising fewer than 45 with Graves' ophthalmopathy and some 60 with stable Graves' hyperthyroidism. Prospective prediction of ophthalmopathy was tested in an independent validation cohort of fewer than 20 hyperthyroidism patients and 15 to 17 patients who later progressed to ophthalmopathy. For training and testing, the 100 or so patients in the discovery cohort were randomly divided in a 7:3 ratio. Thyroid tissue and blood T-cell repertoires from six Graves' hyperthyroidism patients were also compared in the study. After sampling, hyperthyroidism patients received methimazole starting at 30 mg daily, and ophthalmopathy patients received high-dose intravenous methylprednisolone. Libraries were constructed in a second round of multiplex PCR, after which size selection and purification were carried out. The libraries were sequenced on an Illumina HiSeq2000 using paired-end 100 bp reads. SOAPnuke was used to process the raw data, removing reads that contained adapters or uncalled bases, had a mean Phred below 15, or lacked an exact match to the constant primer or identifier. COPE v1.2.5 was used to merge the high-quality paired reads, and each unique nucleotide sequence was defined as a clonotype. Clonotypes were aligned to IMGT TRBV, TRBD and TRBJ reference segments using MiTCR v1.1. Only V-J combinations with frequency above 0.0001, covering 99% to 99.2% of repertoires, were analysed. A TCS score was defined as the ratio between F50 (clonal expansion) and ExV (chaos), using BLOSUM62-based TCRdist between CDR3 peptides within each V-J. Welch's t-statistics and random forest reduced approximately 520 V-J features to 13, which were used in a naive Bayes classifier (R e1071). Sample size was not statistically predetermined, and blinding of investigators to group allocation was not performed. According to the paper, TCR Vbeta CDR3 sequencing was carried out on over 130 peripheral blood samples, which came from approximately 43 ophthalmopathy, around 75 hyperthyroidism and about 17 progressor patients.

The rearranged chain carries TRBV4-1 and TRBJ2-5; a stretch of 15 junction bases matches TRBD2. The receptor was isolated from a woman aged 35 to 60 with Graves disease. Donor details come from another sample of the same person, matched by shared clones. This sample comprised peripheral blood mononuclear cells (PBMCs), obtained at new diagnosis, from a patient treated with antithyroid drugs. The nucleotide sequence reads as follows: TGCGCCAGCAGCCAGGGACTAGCGGGGGGCCCCCAAGAGACCCAGTACTTC. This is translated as CASSQGLAGGPQETQYF.